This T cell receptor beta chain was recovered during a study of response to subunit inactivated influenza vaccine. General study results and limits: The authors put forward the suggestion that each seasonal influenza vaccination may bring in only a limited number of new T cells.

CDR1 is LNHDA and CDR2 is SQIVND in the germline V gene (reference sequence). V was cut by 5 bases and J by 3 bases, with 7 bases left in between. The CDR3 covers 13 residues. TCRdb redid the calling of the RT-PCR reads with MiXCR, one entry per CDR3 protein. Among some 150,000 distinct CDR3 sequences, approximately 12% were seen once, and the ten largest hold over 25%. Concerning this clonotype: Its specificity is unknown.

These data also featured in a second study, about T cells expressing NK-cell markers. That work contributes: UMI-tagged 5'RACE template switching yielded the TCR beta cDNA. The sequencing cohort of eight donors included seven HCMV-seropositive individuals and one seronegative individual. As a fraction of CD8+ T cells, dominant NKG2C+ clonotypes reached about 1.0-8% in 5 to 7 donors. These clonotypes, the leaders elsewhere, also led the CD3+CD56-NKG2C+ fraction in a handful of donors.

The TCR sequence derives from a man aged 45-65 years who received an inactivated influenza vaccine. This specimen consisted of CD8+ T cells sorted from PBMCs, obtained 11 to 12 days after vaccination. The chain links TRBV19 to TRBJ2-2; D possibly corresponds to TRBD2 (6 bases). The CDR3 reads CASSGEDTGELFF. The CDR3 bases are TGTGCCAGTAGTGGGGAGGACACCGGGGAGCTGTTTTTT.